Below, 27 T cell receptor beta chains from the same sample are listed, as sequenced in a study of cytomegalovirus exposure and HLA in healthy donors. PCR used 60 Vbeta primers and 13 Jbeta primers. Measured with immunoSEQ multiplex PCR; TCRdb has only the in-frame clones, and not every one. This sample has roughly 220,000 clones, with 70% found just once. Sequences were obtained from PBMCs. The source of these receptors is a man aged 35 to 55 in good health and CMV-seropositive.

CDR3: CASSLRLAGGPGGELFF. The DNA for the CDR3 is TGTGCCAGCAGCTTAAGGCTAGCGGGGGGGCCGGGCGGGGAGCTGTTTTTT. The gene calls are TRBV7-8 and TRBJ2-2; 12 nucleotides agree with TRBD2. Germline V gene sequence: CDR1 SGHVS, CDR2 FQNEAQ. V lost 2 bases and J lost 7; bases outside the gene matches: 8. This CDR3 has 17 amino acids.

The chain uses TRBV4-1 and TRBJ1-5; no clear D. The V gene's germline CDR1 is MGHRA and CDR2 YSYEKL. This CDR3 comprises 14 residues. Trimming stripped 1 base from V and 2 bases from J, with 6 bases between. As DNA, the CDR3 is TGCGCCAGCAGCCAAGCCGAGGGCAATCAGCCCCAGCATTTT. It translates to CASSQAEGNQPQHF.

CDR3 in amino acids: CASSPTQGGVEKLFF. The CDR3 bases are TGTGCCAGCAGTCCAACCCAGGGAGGGGTTGAAAAACTGTTTTTT. This chain joins TRBV27 and TRBJ1-4, with D perhaps TRBD1 (5 bases). V was cut by 5 bases and J by 7 bases, with 17 bases left in between. The CDR3 covers 15 residues. Germline CDR1 and CDR2: MNHEY and SMNVEV (reference sequence).

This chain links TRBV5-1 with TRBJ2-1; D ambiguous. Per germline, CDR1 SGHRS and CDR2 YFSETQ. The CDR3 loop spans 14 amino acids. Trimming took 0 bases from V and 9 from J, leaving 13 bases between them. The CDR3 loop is CASSLVEASREQFF. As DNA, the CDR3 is TGCGCCAGCAGCTTGGTTGAGGCCAGTCGTGAGCAGTTCTTC.

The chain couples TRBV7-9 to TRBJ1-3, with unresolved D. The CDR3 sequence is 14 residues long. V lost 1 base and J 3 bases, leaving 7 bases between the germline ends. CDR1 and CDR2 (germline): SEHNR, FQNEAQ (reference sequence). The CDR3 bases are TGTGCCAGCAGCTTAGATGCGAATGGAAACACCATATATTTT. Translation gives CASSLDANGNTIYF.

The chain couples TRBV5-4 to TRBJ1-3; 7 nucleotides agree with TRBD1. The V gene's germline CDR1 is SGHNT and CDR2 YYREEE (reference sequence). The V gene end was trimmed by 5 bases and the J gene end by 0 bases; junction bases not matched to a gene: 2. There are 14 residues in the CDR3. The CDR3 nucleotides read TGTGCCAGCAGTGCAGGGGGCTCTGGAAACACCATATATTTT. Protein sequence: CASSAGGSGNTIYF.

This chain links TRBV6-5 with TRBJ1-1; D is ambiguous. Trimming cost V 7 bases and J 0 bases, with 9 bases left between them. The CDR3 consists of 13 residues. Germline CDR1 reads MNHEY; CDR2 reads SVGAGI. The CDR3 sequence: CASKRAMNTEAFF. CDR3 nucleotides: TGTGCCAGCAAGAGAGCCATGAACACTGAAGCTTTCTTT.

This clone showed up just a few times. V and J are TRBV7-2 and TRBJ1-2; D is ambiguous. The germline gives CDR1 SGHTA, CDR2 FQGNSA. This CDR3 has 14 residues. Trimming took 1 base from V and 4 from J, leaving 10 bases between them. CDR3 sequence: CASSLGSLTYGYTF. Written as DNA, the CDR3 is TGTGCCAGCAGCTTAGGTTCCCTAACCTATGGCTACACCTTC.

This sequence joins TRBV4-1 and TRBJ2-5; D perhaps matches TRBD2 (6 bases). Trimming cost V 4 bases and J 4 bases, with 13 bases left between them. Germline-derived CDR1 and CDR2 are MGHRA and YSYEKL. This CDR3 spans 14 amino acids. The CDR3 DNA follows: TGCGCCAGCAGCCCGACTAGTGGGCCAGAGACCCAGTACTTC. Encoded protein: CASSPTSGPETQYF.

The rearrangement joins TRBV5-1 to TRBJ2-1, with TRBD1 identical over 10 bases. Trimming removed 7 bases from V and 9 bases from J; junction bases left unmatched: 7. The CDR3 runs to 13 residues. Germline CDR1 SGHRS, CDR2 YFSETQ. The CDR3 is CASQRQGALEQFF. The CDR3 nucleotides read TGCGCCAGCCAACGACAGGGGGCCCTTGAGCAGTTCTTC.

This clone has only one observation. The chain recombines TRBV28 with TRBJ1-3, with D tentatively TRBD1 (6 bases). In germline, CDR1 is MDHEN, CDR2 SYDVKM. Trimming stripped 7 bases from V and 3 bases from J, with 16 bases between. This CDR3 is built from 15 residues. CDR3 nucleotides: TGTGCCAGCACCTTGAGGGGGTTAGGTGGAAACACCATATATTTT. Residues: CASTLRGLGGNTIYF.

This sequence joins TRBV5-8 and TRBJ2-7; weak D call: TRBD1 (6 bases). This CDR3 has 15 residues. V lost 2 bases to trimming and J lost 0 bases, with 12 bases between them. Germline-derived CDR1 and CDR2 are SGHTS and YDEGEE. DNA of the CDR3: TGTGCCAGCAGCTTATTGGGGGCAGGCTCCTACGAGCAGTACTTC. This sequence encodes CASSLLGAGSYEQYF.

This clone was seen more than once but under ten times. The chain's CDR3 is CASSLFSTEAFF. Written as DNA, the CDR3 is TGTGCCAGCAGCTTATTCTCGACTGAAGCTTTCTTT. The chain couples TRBV5-6 to TRBJ1-1, with D unclear. The CDR3 spans 12 residues. Germline CDR1 reads SGHDT; CDR2 reads YYEEEE. The V and J ends lost 2 bases and 5 bases respectively, with 7 bases between them.

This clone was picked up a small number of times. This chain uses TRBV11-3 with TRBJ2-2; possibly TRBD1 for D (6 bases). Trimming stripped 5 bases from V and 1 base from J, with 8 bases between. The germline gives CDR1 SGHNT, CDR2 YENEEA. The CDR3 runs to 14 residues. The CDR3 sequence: CASSARGNTGELFF. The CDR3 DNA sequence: TGTGCCAGCAGCGCCAGGGGGAACACCGGGGAGCTGTTTTTT.

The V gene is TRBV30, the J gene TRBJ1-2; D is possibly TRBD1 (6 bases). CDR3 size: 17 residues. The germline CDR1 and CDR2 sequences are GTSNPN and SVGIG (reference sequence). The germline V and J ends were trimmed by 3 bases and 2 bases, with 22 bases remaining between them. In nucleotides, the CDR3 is TGTGCCTGGAGGGGGGCGGGGGGCGCCGGAGGGAACTATGGCTACACCTTC. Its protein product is CAWRGAGGAGGNYGYTF.

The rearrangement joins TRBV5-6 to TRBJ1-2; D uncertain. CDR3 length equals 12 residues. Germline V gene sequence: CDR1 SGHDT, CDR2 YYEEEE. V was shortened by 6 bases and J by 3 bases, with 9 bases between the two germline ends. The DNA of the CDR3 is TGTGCCAGCAACGGGGAGGACTATGGCTACACCTTC. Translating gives CASNGEDYGYTF. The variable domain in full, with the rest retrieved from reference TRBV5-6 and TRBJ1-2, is DAGVTQSPTHLIKTRGQQVTLRCSPKSGHDTVSWYQQALGQGPQFIFQYYEEEERQRGNFPDRFSGHQFPNYSSELNVNALLLGDSALYLCASNGEDYGYTFGSGTRLTVV.

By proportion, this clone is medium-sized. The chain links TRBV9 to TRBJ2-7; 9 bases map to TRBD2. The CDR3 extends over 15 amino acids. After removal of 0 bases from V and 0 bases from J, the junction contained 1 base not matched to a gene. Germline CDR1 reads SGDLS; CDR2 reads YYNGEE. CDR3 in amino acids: CASSVGSGSSYEQYF. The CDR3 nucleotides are TGTGCCAGCAGCGTAGGTAGCGGGAGCTCCTACGAGCAGTACTTC. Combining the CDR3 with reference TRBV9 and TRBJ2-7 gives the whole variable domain DSGVTQTPKHLITATGQRVTLRCSPRSGDLSVYWYQQSLDQGLQFLIQYYNGEERAKGNILERFSAQQFPDLHSELNLSSLELGDSALYFCASSVGSGSSYEQYFGPGTRLTVT.

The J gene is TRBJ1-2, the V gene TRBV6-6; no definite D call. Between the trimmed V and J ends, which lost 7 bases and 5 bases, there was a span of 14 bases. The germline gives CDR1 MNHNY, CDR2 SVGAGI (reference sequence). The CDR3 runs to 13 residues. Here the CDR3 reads CASTPLGGYGYTF. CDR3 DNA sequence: TGTGCCAGCACCCCTCTGGGAGGGTATGGCTACACCTTC.

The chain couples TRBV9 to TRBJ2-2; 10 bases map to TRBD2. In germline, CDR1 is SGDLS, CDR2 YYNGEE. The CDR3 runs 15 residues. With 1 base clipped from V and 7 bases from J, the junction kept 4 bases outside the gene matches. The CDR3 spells CASSVSGGADGELFF. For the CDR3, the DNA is TGTGCCAGCAGCGTAAGCGGGGGGGCGGACGGGGAGCTGTTTTTT.

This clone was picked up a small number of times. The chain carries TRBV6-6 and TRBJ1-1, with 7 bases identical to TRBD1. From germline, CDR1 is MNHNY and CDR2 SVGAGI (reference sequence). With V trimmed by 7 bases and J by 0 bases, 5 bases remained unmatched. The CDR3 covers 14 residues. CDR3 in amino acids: CASIPTGVNTEAFF. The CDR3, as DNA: TGTGCCAGCATCCCCACAGGGGTGAACACTGAAGCTTTCTTT.

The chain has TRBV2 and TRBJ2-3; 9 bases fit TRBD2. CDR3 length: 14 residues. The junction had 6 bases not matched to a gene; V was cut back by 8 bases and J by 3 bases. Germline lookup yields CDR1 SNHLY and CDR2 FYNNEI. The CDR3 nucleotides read TGTGCCAGCCCCGGACTAGCGAGGACAGATACGCAGTATTTT. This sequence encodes CASPGLARTDTQYF. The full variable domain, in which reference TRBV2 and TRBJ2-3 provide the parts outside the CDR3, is EPEVTQTPSHQVTQMGQEVILRCVPISNHLYFYWYRQILGQKVEFLVSFYNNEISEKSEIFDDQFSVERPDGSNFTLKIRSTKLEDSAMYFCASPGLARTDTQYFGPGTRLTVL.

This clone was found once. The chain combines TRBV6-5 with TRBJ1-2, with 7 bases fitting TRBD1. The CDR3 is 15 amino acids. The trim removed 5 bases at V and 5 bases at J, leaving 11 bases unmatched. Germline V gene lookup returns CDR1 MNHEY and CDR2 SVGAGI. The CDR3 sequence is CASSPGQGGLYGYTF. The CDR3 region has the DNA TGTGCCAGCAGTCCCGGCCAGGGGGGTCTTTATGGCTACACCTTC.

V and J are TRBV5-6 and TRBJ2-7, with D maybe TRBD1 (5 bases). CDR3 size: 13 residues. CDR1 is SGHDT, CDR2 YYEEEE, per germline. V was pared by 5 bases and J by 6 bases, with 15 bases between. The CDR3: CASSFPGSREQYF. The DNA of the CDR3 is TGTGCCAGCAGTTTCCCAGGGTCGCGCGAGCAGTACTTC.

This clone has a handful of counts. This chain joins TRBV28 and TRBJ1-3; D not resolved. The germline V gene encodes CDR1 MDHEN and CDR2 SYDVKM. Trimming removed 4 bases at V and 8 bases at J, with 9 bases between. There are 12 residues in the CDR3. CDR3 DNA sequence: TGTGCCAGCAGTTCGTCGGTAGACACCATATATTTT. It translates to CASSSSVDTIYF.

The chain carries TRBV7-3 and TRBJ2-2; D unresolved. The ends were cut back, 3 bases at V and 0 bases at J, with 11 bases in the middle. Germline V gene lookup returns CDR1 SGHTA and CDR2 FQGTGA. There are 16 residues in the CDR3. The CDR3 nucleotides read TGTGCCAGCAGCTTTTTGGTAGCTTCGAACACCGGGGAGCTGTTTTTT. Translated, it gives CASSFLVASNTGELFF.

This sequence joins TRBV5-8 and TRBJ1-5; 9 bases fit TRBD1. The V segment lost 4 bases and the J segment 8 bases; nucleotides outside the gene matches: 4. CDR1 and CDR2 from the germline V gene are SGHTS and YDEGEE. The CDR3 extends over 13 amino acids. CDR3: CASSRQGVEPQHF. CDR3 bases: TGTGCCAGCAGCAGACAGGGGGTAGAGCCCCAGCATTTT.

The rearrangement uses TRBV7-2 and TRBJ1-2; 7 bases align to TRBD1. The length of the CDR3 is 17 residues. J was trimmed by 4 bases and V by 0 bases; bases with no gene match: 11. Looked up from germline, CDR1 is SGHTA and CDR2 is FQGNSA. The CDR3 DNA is TGTGCCAGCAGCTTAGCCCCAGGGCGTACAGGGGTCTATGGCTACACCTTC. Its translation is CASSLAPGRTGVYGYTF.